The T cell receptor beta chain described here comes from a study of T-cell memory formation after mild COVID-19. Study-wide points: Proof of SARS-CoV-2 specificity was absent for the second-wave clones that crested on day 37. Cross-reactive memory appears to have joined, as suggested by some responding clones showing up in pre-infection memory. Contracting clones, day 15 to 85, had balanced CD4/CD8, and later expanders favored CD4+.

TCRdb re-derived calls from the 5' RACE reads in MiXCR, one entry per CDR3 protein. The table has 580,000 or so distinct CDR3 sequences, roughly 17% seen once. About this clonotype itself: As yet, its antigen is unknown.

Trimming took off 6 bases at V and 8 bases at J, with 13 bases between the two ends. The CDR3 runs 12 residues. This TCR came from an adult woman who had mild COVID-19 (a few samples of this study predate the infection). Cell type and time point are not known. The chain is built from TRBV12-3 or TRBV12-4 and TRBJ1-1; D ambiguous. The specimen sequenced was PBMCs or a T cell subset sorted from them (not recorded which). The CDR3 coding sequence is TGTGCCAGCAGCCCCTGGGGTGGGGAAGCTTTCTTT. Amino acid sequence: CASSPWGGEAFF.